This TCR beta chain derives from a study of shared clonotypes between healthy human individuals. Overall study results and limits: When compared with the clonotypes that were shared by all four sorted-subset donors, the non-shared clonotypes turned out to have lower generation probabilities.

Details on this clone: Its antigen is unknown.

Germline-derived CDR1 and CDR2 are SGHDT and YYEEEE. J gave up 5 bases and V 1 base, and 12 bases lay outside the gene matches. The CDR3 extends over 17 amino acids. The protocol was immunoSEQ multiplex PCR, while the TCRdb copy is restricted to in-frame clones and leaves out a portion. The repertoire holds about a million clones, with about 80% as singletons. Researchers partitioned CD4+ cells into CD45RA+ naive and CD45RA-negative memory subsets. The sequencing input was memory CD4+ T cells from PBMCs. Subset described: CD45RA-negative fraction. The receptor was isolated from a young man in good health. Some clones in this sample may be carry-over from other donors' samples. The rearrangement links TRBV5-6 to TRBJ2-1; TRBD2 matches 7 bases. CDR3 sequence (DNA): TGTGCCAGCAGCTTGTTCAGGGTCCTAGCGGACCACAATGAGCAGTTCTTC. This codes for CASSLFRVLADHNEQFF.